This T cell receptor beta chain is drawn from a study of CD8+ T cells in alopecia areata. Trimming removed 2 bases at V and 7 bases at J, with 9 bases between. This CDR3 contains 13 residues. In germline, CDR1 is KGHSH, CDR2 LQKENI. Reverse transcription of extracted RNA yielded cDNA, which provided the sequencing template. The table came from immunoSEQ multiplex PCR; TCRdb's copy has only in-frame clones and leaves some out. The profile shows fewer than 250,000 clones, 60% of them singletons. The treatment: oral pan-JAK inhibitor, 5-10 mg twice daily. The sample consisted of CD4+ T cells sorted from blood, taken at week 4, from a patient treated with tofacitinib. The chain joins TRBV18 to TRBJ1-5; D is unclear. The sequence was obtained from a human donor with alopecia areata. The CDR3 protein is CASSPVGAQPQHF. The CDR3 nucleotides are TGTGCCAGCTCACCAGTGGGAGCCCAGCCCCAGCATTTT.